A selection of T cell receptor beta chains follows, all from one sample in a study of cytomegalovirus exposure and HLA in healthy donors. The protocol was immunoSEQ multiplex PCR, while the TCRdb copy is restricted to in-frame clones and leaves out a portion. The sample records 200,000 to 250,000 clones, approximately 80% being singletons. The material sequenced was PBMCs. All receptors derive from a male donor in good health and CMV-seronegative. CDR3s include the opening cysteine and the closing phenylalanine or tryptophan. The D gene is left open where the match is weak. Size values are once, few and many counts, or a class for expanded clones, and some rows have none.

>TRBV6-1|15|.|TRBJ1-1|TRBD1
CASSAPGGVDTEAFF
TGTGCCAGCAGTGCGCCAGGGGGCGTAGACACTGAAGCTTTCTTT
>TRBV28|16|.|TRBJ2-7|TRBD2
CASSFEGLAGVYEQYF
TGTGCCAGCAGTTTTGAGGGACTAGCGGGAGTCTACGAGCAGTACTTC
>TRBV9|13|.|TRBJ1-1|.
CASSADPSTEAFF
TGTGCCAGCAGCGCCGATCCGAGCACTGAAGCTTTCTTT
>TRBV4-2|12|.|TRBJ2-1|.
CASSQEGDEQFF
TGTGCCAGCAGCCAAGAGGGCGATGAGCAGTTCTTC
>TRBV18|17|.|TRBJ2-3|.
CASSPRSPGDGTDTQYF
TGTGCCAGCTCACCAAGGAGTCCCGGAGATGGCACAGATACGCAGTATTTT
>TRBV2|13|.|TRBJ2-5|TRBD1
CASRQGAGETQYF
TGTGCCAGCCGACAGGGGGCAGGAGAGACCCAGTACTTC
>TRBV4-1|14|few|TRBJ2-7|.
CASSSPMRAYEQYF
TGCGCCAGCAGTTCTCCAATGAGGGCCTACGAGCAGTACTTC
>TRBV30|11|.|TRBJ2-1|.
CAWTSSIEQFF
TGTGCCTGGACTAGCAGTATTGAGCAGTTCTTC
>TRBV5-6|14|few|TRBJ1-1|.
CASSLFPQGTEAFF
TGTGCCAGCAGCTTGTTCCCCCAGGGGACTGAAGCTTTCTTT
>TRBV25-1|15|.|TRBJ2-7|.
CASSELEGWEYEQYF
TGTGCCAGCAGTGAATTGGAGGGGTGGGAGTACGAGCAGTACTTC
>TRBV5-4|16|.|TRBJ2-3|TRBD2
CASSLGGGRASDTQYF
TGTGCCAGCAGCTTGGGGGGCGGGAGGGCCTCAGATACGCAGTATTTT
>TRBV7-9|16|.|TRBJ2-7|TRBD2
CASSSFSREGRYEQYF
TGTGCCAGCAGCTCCTTTTCGCGGGAGGGACGCTACGAGCAGTACTTC
>TRBV5-1|13|.|TRBJ1-5|TRBD1
CASSRTGPQPQHF
TGCGCCAGCAGCAGGACAGGGCCTCAGCCCCAGCATTTT